The subject of this entry is one TCR beta chain. In its sample, this clone was seen once. Its binding antigen is unknown. Per-nucleotide qualities are absent, and no much larger clonotype sits a single base away. This sample was included in a study of shared clonotypes between healthy human individuals (dated by TCRdb to 2020 to 2021). For the study in its entirety: The cohort included a few men and a couple of women between 18 and 49 years of age. Different laboratories and diverse techniques were used to prepare libraries and sequence TCR repertoires, to increase sequencing depth and limit assay-specific biases. Leukapheresis yielded between about 0.9 and 8.9 billion PBMCs per donor. Blood TCR repertoires of five healthy adults were deeply sequenced to estimate repertoire size and the extent of clonotype sharing between individuals. For each donor, three plates each were used for CD4 naive and CD4 memory, two plates were used for CD8 naive, and one plate was used for CD8 memory. What the research found in general, with its limitations: Sampling was restricted to blood, and TCR repertoires in tissues likely differ from the TCR repertoires found in blood. When a few donors were compared, the shared fraction of clonotypes was roughly 5% for naive CD4, around 3.6% for naive CD8, 2% to 2.5% for memory CD4, and 0.4% for memory CD8. Rarefaction of sorted-subset datasets indicated incomplete sequencing despite the large sequencing depth. Larger estimated clonotype richness was generally found for naive subsets than for memory subsets. The small number of donors limited the genetic and exposure-history diversity represented. Compared with non-shared clonotypes, clonotypes shared by all four sorted-subset donors had higher generation probabilities. Pairwise subsampling indicated that sequencing depth was expected to affect the degree of clonotype sharing among donors.

TCR CDR3 regions were amplified from genomic DNA by multiplex PCR using the deep immunoSEQ assay. Genomic DNA extracted from each cell subset was distributed evenly over all wells of several immunoSEQ 96-well plates, and each plate served as one replicate. Each replicate PCR for sorted subsets received about 0.2 ug genomic DNA, equal to tens of thousands of T cell genomes. Purified libraries were quantified with a Qubit 3.0 fluorometer, sized on a Bioanalyzer 2100, and re-quantified with the KAPA Library Quantification kit. Every immunoSEQ 96-well plate was sequenced on a dedicated single-read 150-cycle Illumina NextSeq 550 flow cell. On the authors' methods: The immunoSEQ output contained only junctional sequences without quality scores, so filtering could not match that applied to full-length reads. To assign V/J genes and CDR3, sequences were annotated against IMGT germline references using PyIR, a Python wrapper for IgBLAST v1.9. Reads were filtered out if the reads had weak V/J assignments (E-value above 1e-6), no CDR3, stop codons, out-of-frame junctions, or ambiguous translated residues. V3J clonotypes were defined as sequences sharing an identical inferred V gene, J gene, and CDR3 amino acid sequence. The percentage overlap between two repertoires was calculated by dividing the number of shared unique clonotypes by the size of the smaller repertoire. Repertoire richness was assessed with RTK rarefaction, the Chao1 estimator, and Recon v2.1 estimates of unobserved clonotypes. For all TCRbeta clonotypes obtained by the gDNA method from four donors, generation probabilities were computed with OLGA. The table comes from immuneACCESS by way of TCRdb, which keeps in-frame sequences with V and J called. Part of the clones is missing from these tables; in studies checked, under half for an unresolved V gene and the rest for unknown reasons. That table furnishes V, J and clone size, whereas the DNA furnished D and trimming. This sample is represented by roughly 2.5 million clones; more than 90% of them were singletons. The ten biggest clones cover around 0.15% of the sample.

The CDR3 contains 17 residues, cysteine and phenylalanine counted. Solely the CDR3 DNA is kept, with 51 bases framed from the first base. For this chain, trimming is 4 bases at the V end and 1 base at the J end, and the number of junction bases without a gene match is 8. Looking up the germline V gene (reference sequence) yields CDR1 SGHNT and CDR2 YYREEE. Donors were healthy HIV-negative adults with no recently reported acute infections or vaccinations. Every donor was a Caucasian adult living in Nashville, Tennessee, USA. CD4+ T cells were enriched through magnetic negative selection, after which naive cells were positively selected on CD45RA and the remaining negative fraction served as the memory subset. Blood was collected by leukapheresis, and PBMCs were isolated by Ficoll-Histopaque density gradient centrifugation and then cryopreserved in liquid nitrogen vapor phase. Analytical flow cytometry was used to check the purity and quantity of every magnetically sorted T cell population. From each sorted fraction, genomic DNA was isolated and quantified by UV absorbance on a Nanodrop 2000c.

The receptor was derived from a man younger than 35 in good health. This sequence uses TRBV5-4 and TRBJ2-2, with 9 bases aligning to TRBD2. The sequencing input was naive CD4+ T cells sorted from blood. The intended sense of this specimen's cell subset or site label: CD45RA+ positively selected. The sequenced DNA is TGTGCCAGCAGCCCCGGGACTAGCCGCCAGAACACCGGGGAGCTGTTTTTT. The translation is CASSPGTSRQNTGELFF.